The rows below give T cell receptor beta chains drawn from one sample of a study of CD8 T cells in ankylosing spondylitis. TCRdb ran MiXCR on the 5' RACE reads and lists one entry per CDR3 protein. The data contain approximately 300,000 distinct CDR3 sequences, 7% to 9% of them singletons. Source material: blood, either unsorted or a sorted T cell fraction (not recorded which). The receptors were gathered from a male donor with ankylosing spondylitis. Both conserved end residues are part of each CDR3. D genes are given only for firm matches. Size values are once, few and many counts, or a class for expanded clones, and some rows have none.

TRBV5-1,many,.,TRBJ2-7,CASSLVGWGSTYEQYF,TGCGCCAGCAGCTTGGTCGGTTGGGGATCTACCTACGAGCAGTACTTC
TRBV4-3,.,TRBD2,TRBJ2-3,CASSQGRSGISRDTQYF,TGCGCCAGCAGCCAAGGGCGGAGCGGGATATCTAGAGATACGCAGTATTTT
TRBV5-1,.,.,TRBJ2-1,CASSFRYPFNEQFF,TGCGCCAGCAGTTTCCGATACCCTTTCAATGAGCAGTTCTTC
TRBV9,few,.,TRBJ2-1,CASSPSGGGYSSYNEQFF,TGTGCCAGCAGCCCATCCGGCGGCGGGTATAGCTCCTACAATGAGCAGTTCTTC
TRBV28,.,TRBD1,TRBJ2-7,CASSPLIDRGRYEQYF,TGTGCCAGCAGTCCCCTCATAGACAGGGGCAGGTACGAGCAGTACTTC
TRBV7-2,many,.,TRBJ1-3,CASSEGPNSGNTIYF,TGTGCCAGCAGCGAGGGACCGAACTCTGGAAACACCATATATTTT
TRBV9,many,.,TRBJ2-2,CASSSYRWNTGELFF,TGTGCCAGCAGTTCCTACAGGTGGAACACCGGGGAGCTGTTTTTT
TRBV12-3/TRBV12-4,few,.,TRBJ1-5,CASSFSSIDQPQHF,TGTGCCAGCAGTTTCTCGTCTATAGATCAGCCCCAGCATTTT
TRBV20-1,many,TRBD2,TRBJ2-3,CSARRTSGADTQYF,TGCAGTGCTAGGAGGACTAGCGGGGCAGATACGCAGTATTTT
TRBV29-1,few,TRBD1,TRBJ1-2,CSVRGPGGYGYTF,TGCAGCGTTAGGGGCCCAGGGGGCTATGGCTACACCTTC
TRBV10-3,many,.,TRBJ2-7,CATAGGNDEQYF,TGTGCCACCGCAGGGGGGAACGACGAGCAGTACTTC
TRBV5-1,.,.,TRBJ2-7,CASSPLLTGYEQYF,TGCGCCAGCAGCCCCCTTTTGACAGGCTACGAGCAGTACTTC
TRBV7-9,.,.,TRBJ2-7,CASSLEVGPYEQYF,TGTGCCAGCAGCTTAGAGGTAGGGCCCTACGAGCAGTACTTC
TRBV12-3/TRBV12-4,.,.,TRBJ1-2,CASSLGQGNVRYGYTF,TGTGCCAGCAGTTTAGGCCAGGGGAATGTACGCTATGGCTACACCTTC
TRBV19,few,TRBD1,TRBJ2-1,CASLDRDFRNEQFF,TGTGCCAGCCTTGACAGGGATTTTAGGAATGAGCAGTTCTTC
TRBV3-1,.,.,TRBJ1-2,CASSQQGPVYYGYTF,TGTGCCAGCAGCCAACAGGGGCCGGTCTACTATGGCTACACCTTC